This TCR beta chain derives from a study of blood T cell repertoires in COVID-19. About the research overall: Acute and convalescent COVID-19 specimens originated in the United States, Italy and Spain.

Data came from immunoSEQ multiplex PCR; TCRdb stores just in-frame clones and leaves some out. The table includes roughly 290,000 clones, over 75% detected once. This CDR3 comprises 15 residues. V gave up 5 bases and J gave up 4 bases, with 14 bases separating them. Germline CDR1 MDHEN, CDR2 SYDVKM. The chain combines TRBV28 with TRBJ1-4, with D tentatively TRBD1 (5 bases). The TCR was taken from a human donor with COVID-19, enrolled during active disease. The donor label of this sample is uncertain. The specimen sequenced was peripheral blood. The CDR3: CASSPRRGVNEKLFF. DNA of the CDR3: TGTGCCAGCAGTCCCCGTCGGGGGGTTAATGAAAAACTGTTTTTT.